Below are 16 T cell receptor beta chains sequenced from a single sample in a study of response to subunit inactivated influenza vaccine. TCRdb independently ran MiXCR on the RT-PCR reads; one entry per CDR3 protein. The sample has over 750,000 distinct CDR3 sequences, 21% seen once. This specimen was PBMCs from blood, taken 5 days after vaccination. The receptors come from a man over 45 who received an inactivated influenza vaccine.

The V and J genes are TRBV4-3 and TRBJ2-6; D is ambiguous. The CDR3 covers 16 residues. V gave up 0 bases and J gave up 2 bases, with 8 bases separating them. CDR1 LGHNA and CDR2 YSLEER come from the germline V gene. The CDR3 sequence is CASSQEQRPGANVLTF. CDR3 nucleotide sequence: TGCGCCAGCAGCCAAGAACAGCGACCTGGGGCCAACGTCCTGACTTTC.

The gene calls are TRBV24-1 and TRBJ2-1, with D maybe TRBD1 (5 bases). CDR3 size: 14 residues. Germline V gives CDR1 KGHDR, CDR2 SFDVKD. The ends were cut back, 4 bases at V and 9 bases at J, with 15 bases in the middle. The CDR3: CATSELQGVGEQFF. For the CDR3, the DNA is TGTGCCACCAGTGAGCTACAAGGGGTTGGTGAGCAGTTCTTC.

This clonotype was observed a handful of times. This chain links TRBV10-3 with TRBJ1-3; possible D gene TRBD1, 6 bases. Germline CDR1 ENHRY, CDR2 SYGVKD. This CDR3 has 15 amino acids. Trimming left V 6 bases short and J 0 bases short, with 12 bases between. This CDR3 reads CAIRVRDNSGNTIYF. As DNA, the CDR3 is TGTGCCATCAGAGTACGGGACAACTCTGGAAACACCATATATTTT.

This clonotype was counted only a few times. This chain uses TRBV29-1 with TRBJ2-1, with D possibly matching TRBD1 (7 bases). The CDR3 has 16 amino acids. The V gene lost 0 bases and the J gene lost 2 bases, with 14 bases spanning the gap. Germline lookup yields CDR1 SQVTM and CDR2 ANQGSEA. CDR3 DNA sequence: TGCAGCGTTGAAGATCCTCAGGGGGGACCCTACAATGAGCAGTTCTTC. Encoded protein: CSVEDPQGGPYNEQFF.

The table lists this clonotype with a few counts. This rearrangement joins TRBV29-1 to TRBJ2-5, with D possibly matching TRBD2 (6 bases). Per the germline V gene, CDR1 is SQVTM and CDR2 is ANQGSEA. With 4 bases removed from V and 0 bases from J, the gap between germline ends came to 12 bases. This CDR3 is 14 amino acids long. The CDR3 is CSVVYGGYQETQYF. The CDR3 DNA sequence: TGCAGCGTTGTTTATGGGGGGTACCAAGAGACCCAGTACTTC.

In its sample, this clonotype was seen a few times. In DNA, the CDR3 is TGTGCCAGCAGCCAAGGAGTAGGGAAGAATGAGCAGTTCTTC. Encoded protein: CASSQGVGKNEQFF. This chain connects TRBV3-1 to TRBJ2-1, with D unresolved. CDR3 length equals 14 residues. Germline CDR1 LGHDT, CDR2 YNNKEL (reference sequence). With 1 base removed from V and 7 bases from J, the gap between germline ends came to 11 bases.

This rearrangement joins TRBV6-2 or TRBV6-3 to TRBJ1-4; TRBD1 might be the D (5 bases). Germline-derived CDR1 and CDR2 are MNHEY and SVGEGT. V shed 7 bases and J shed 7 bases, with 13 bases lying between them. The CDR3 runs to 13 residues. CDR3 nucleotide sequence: TGTGCCAGCACCCCGGGGGGGGGTGAAAAACTGTTTTTT. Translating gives CASTPGGGEKLFF.

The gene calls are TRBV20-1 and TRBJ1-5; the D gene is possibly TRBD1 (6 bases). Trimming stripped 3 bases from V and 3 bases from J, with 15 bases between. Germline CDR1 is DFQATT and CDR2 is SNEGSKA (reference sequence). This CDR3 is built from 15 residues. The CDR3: CSASLRAGVNQPQHF. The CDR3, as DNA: TGCAGTGCTAGTTTAAGGGCAGGGGTCAATCAGCCCCAGCATTTT.

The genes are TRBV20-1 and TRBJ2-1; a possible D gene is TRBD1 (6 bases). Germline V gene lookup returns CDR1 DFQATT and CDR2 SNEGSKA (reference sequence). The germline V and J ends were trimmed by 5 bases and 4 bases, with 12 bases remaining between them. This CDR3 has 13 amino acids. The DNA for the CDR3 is TGCAGTGCTGGAAAACAGGGTTACAATGAGCAGTTCTTC. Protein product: CSAGKQGYNEQFF.

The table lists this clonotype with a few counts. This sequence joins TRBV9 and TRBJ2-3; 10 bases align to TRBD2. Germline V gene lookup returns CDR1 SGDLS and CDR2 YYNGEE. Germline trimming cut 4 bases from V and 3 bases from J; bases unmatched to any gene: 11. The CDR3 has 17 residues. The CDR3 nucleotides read TGTGCCAGCAGCCCTCTGGCTAGCGGGAGTTGGACAGATACGCAGTATTTT. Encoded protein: CASSPLASGSWTDTQYF.

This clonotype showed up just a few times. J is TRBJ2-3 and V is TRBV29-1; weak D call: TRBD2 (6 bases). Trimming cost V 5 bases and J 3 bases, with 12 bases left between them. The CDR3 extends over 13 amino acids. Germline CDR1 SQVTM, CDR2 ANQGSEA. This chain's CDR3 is CSVCIGGTDTQYF. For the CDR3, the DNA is TGCAGCGTTTGTATCGGGGGAACAGATACGCAGTATTTT.

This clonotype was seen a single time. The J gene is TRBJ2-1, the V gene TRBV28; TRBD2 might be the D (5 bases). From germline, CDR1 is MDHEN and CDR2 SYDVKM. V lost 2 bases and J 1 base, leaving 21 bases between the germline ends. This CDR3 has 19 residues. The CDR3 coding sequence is TGTGCCAGCAGTTTAGACTCGGGCGGGCGGGCGCCGTCCTACAATGAGCAGTTCTTC. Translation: CASSLDSGGRAPSYNEQFF.

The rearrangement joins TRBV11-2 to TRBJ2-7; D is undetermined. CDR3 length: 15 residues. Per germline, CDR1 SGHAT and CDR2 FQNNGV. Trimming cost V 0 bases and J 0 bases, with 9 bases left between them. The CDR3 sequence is CASSLDRVSSYEQYF. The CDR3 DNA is TGTGCCAGCAGCTTAGATCGAGTTAGCTCCTACGAGCAGTACTTC.

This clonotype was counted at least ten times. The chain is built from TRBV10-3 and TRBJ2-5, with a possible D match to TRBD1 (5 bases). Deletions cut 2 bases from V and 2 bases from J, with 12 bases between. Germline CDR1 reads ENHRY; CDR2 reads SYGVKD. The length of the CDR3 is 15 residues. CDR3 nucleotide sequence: TGTGCCATCAGTGAGCGGCAGGGCCCTCAAGAGACCCAGTACTTC. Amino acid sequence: CAISERQGPQETQYF.

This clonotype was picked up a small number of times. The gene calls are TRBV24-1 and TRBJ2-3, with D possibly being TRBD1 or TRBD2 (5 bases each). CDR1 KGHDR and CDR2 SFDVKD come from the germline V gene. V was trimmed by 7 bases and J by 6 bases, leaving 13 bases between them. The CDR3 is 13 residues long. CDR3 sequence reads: CATSGALSDTQYF. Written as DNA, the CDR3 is TGTGCCACCAGCGGGGCGCTTTCGGATACGCAGTATTTT.

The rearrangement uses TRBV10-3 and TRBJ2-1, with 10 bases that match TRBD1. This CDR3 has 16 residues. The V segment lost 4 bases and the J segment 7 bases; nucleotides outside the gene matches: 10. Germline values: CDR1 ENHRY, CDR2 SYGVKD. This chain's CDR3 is CAISVLPGQGRNEQFF. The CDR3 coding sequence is TGTGCCATCAGTGTGTTACCGGGACAGGGGAGAAATGAGCAGTTCTTC.